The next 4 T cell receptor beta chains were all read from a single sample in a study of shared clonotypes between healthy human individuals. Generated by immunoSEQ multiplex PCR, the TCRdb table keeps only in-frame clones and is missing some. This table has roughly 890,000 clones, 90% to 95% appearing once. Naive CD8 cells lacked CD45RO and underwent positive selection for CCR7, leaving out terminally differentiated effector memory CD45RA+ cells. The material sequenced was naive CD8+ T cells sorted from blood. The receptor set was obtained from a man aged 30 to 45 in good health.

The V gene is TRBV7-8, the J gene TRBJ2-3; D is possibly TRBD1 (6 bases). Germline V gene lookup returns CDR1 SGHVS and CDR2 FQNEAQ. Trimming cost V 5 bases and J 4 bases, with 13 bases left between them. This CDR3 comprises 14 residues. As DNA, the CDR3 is TGTGCCAGCAGCACACAGGGTTATGCAGATACGCAGTATTTT. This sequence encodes CASSTQGYADTQYF. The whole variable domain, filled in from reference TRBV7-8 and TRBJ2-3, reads GAGVSQSPRYKVAKRGQDVALRCDPISGHVSLFWYQQALGQGPEFLTYFQNEAQLDKSGLPSDRFFAERPEGSVSTLKIQRTQQEDSAVYLCASSTQGYADTQYFGPGTRLTVL.

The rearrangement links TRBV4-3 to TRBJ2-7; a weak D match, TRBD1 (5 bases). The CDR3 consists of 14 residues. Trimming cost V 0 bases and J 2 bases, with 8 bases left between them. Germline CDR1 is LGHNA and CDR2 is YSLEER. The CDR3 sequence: CASSQDRVTYEQYF. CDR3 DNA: TGCGCCAGCAGCCAAGACAGGGTGACCTACGAGCAGTACTTC.

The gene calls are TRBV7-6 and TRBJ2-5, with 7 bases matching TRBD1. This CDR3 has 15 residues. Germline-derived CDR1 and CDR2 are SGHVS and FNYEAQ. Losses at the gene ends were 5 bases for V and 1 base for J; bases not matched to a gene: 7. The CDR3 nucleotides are TGTGCCAGCAGCGCCCTCCACAGGGGCCAAGAGACCCAGTACTTC. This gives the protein CASSALHRGQETQYF. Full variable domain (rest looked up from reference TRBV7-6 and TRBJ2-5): GAGVSQSPRYKVTKRGQDVALRCDPISGHVSLYWYRQALGQGPEFLTYFNYEAQQDKSGLPNDRFSAERPEGSISTLTIQRTEQRDSAMYRCASSALHRGQETQYFGPGTRLLVL.

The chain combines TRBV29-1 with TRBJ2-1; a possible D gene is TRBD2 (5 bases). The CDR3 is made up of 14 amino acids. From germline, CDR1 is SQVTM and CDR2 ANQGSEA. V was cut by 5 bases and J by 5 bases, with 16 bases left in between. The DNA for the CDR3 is TGCAGCGTTACAAGCGGACGAACCCACAATGAGCAGTTCTTC. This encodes CSVTSGRTHNEQFF.